A selection of T cell receptor beta chains follows, all from one sample in a study of blood T cell repertoires in COVID-19. Clones were read by immunoSEQ multiplex PCR, and TCRdb kept only the in-frame ones, dropping some. Of under 350,000 clones listed, just over 85% are singletons. Sequences were obtained from PBMCs or T cells enriched from blood (not recorded which). The receptors originated from a middle-aged woman with acute COVID-19. CDR3s include the opening cysteine and the closing phenylalanine or tryptophan. The D gene is left open where the match is weak.

j_call | d_call | v_call | cdr3_nt | cdr3_aa
TRBJ1-5 | TRBD1 | TRBV28 | TGTGCCAGCAGTCCCGGGACAGGGAATCAGCCCCAGCATTTT | CASSPGTGNQPQHF
TRBJ1-2 | - | TRBV6-5 | TGTGCCAGCAGAATAGACTTGAACTATGGCTACACCTTC | CASRIDLNYGYTF
TRBJ2-5 | - | TRBV6-6 | TGTGCCAGCAGCCCATCGGACAGAGAGACCCAGTACTTC | CASSPSDRETQYF
TRBJ1-6 | - | TRBV19 | TGTGCCAGTAGATCCGGGACAACGAATTCACCCCTCCACTTT | CASRSGTTNSPLHF
TRBJ1-1 | TRBD1 | TRBV28 | TGTGCCAGCAGTTCGGGACAGTTCAACATGAACACTGAAGCTTTCTTT | CASSSGQFNMNTEAFF
TRBJ2-3 | TRBD1 | TRBV5-1 | TGCGCCAGCAGCTTATGGGACAGGGGGAGAGGGGGTAGCACAGATACGCAGTATTTT | CASSLWDRGRGGSTDTQYF
TRBJ1-1 | - | TRBV18 | TGTGCCAGCTCACCCCCGGGGGGCACTGAAGCTTTCTTT | CASSPPGGTEAFF
TRBJ1-5 | - | TRBV15 | TGTGCCACCAGCACCAACACAGGGACCCAGCCCCAGCATTTT | CATSTNTGTQPQHF
TRBJ1-1 | TRBD1 | TRBV3-1/TRBV3-2 | TGTGCCAGCAGCCAAGGGGACAGGGGGCGCGTGAACACTGAAGCTTTCTTT | CASSQGDRGRVNTEAFF
TRBJ2-7 | TRBD1 | TRBV28 | TGTGCCAGCAGAACAGGGGGCTCGGTTGACGAGCAGTACTTC | CASRTGGSVDEQYF
TRBJ2-1 | TRBD2 | TRBV11-2 | TGTGCCAGCAGCTTAGACGGCCTAGCGGACAATGAGCAGTTCTTC | CASSLDGLADNEQFF
TRBJ1-6 | - | TRBV4-1 | TGCGCCAGCAGCCAAGGGACACCTGGCTTTTTGGCCCTCCACTTT | CASSQGTPGFLALHF